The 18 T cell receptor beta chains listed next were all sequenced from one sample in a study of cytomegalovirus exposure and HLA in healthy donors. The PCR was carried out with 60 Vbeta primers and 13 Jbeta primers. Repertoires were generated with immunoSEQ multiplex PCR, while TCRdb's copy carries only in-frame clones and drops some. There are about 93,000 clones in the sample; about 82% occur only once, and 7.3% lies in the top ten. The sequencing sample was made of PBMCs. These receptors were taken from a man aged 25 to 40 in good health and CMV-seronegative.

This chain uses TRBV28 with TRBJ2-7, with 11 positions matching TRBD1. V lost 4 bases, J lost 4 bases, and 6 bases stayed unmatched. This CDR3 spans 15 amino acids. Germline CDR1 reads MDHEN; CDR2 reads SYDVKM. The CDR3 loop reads CASSSRDRGTYEQYF. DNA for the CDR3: TGTGCCAGCAGTTCCCGGGACAGGGGGACGTACGAGCAGTACTTC.

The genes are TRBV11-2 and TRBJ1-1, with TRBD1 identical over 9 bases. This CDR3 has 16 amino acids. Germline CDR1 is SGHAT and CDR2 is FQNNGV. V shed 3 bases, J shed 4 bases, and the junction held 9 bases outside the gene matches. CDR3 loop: CASSFLIGTGITEAFF. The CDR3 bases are TGTGCCAGCAGCTTCCTTATCGGGACAGGGATCACTGAAGCTTTCTTT.

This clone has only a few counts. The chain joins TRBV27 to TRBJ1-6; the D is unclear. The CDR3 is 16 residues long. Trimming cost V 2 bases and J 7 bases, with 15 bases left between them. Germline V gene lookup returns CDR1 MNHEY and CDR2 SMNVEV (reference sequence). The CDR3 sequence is CASSLDRTAINSPLHF. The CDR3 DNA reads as TGTGCCAGCAGTTTAGATAGAACAGCCATCAATTCACCCCTCCACTTT.

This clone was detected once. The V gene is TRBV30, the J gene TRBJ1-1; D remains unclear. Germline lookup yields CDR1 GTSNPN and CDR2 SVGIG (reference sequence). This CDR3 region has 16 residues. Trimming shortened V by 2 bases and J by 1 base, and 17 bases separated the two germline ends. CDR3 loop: CAWSIPPQKRNTEAFF. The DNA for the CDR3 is TGTGCCTGGAGTATCCCCCCACAGAAGAGGAACACTGAAGCTTTCTTT.

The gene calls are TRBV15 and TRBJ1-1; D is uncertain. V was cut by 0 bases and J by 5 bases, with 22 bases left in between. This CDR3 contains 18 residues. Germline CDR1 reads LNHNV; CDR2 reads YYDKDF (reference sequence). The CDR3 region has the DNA TGTGCCACCAGCAGAGATCTTGATTCAAGACCGGCTAGAACTGAAGCTTTCTTT. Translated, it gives CATSRDLDSRPARTEAFF.

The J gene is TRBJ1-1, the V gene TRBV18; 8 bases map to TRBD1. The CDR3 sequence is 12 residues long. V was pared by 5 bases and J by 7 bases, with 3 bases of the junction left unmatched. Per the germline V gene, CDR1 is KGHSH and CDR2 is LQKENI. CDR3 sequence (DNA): TGTGCCAGCTCATACAGGGGGGATGAAGCTTTCTTT. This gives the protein CASSYRGDEAFF.

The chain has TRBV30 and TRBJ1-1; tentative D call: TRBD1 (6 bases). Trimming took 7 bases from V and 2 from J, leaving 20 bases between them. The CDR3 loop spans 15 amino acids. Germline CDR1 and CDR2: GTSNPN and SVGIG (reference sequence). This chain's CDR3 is CASQRGALQNTEAFF. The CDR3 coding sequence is TGTGCCTCCCAACGGGGGGCTCTCCAAAACACTGAAGCTTTCTTT.

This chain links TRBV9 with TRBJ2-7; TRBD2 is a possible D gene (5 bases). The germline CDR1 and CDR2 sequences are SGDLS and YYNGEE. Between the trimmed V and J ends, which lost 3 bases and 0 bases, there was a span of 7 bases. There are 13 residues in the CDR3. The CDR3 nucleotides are TGTGCCAGCAGCGCCAGCGGCTCCTACGAGCAGTACTTC. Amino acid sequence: CASSASGSYEQYF.

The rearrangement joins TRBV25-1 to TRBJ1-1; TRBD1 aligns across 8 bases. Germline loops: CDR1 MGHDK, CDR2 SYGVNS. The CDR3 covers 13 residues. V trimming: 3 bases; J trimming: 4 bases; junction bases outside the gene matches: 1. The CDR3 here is CASSDRGLTEAFF. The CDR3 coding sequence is TGTGCCAGCAGTGACAGGGGGCTCACTGAAGCTTTCTTT.

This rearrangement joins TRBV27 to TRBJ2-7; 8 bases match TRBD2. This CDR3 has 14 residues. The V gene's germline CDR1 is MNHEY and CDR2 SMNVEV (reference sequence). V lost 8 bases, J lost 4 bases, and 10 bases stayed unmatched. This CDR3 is CASRKAGEVYEQYF. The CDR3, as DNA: TGTGCCAGCCGAAAAGCGGGAGAGGTATACGAGCAGTACTTC.

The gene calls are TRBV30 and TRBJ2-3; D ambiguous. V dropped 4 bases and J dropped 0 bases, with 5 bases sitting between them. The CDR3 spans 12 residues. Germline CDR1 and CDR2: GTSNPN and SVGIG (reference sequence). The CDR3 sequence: CAWTPSTDTQYF. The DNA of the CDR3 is TGTGCCTGGACCCCAAGCACAGATACGCAGTATTTT.

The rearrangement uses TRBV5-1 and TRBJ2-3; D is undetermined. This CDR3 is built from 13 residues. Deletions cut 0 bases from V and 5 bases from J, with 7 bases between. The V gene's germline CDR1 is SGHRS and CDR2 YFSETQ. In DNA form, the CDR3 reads TGCGCCAGCAGCTTGGTACTTGGAGATACGCAGTATTTT. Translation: CASSLVLGDTQYF. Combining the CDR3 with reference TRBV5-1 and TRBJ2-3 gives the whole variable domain KAGVTQTPRYLIKTRGQQVTLSCSPISGHRSVSWYQQTPGQGLQFLFEYFSETQRNKGNFPGRFSGRQFSNSRSEMNVSTLELGDSALYLCASSLVLGDTQYFGPGTRLTVL.

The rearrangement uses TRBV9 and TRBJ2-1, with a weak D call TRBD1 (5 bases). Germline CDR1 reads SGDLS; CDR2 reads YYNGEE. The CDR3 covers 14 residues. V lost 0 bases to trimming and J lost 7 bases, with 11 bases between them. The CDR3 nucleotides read TGTGCCAGCAGCGTAGCTCCAGGGAATAATGAGCAGTTCTTC. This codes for CASSVAPGNNEQFF.

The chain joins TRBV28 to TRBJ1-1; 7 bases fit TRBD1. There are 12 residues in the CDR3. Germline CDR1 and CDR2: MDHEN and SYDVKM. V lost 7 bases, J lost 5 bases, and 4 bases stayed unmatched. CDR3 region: CASKGAETEAFF. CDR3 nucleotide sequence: TGTGCCAGCAAGGGGGCAGAAACTGAAGCTTTCTTT.

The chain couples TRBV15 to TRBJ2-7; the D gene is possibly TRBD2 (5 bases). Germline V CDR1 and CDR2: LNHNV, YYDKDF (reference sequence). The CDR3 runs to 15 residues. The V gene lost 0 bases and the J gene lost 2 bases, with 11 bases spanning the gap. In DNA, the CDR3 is TGTGCCACCAGCAGAGATGCAGGAGGCACCTACGAGCAGTACTTC. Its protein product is CATSRDAGGTYEQYF.

This chain's CDR3 is CASAPTGNYGYTF. CDR3 DNA: TGTGCCAGCGCCCCCACGGGGAACTATGGCTACACCTTC. The chain recombines TRBV6-5 with TRBJ1-2, with D uncertain. This CDR3 has 13 amino acids. Looked up from germline, CDR1 is MNHEY and CDR2 is SVGAGI. V was shortened by 8 bases and J by 2 bases, with 12 bases between the two germline ends.

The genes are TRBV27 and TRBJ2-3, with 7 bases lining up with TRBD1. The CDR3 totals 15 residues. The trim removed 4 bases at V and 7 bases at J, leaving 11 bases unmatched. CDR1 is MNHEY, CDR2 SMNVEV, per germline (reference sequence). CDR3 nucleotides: TGTGCCAGCAGTTGGGCCGGGACAGAGCTTTATACGCAGTATTTT. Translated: CASSWAGTELYTQYF.

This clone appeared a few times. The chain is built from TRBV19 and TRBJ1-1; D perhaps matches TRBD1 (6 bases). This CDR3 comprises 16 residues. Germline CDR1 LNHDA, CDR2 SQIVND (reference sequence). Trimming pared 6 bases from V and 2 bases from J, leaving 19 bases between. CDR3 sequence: CASRRQVANQNTEAFF. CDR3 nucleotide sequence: TGTGCCAGTAGAAGACAGGTGGCAAATCAAAACACTGAAGCTTTCTTT.